This T cell receptor beta chain was identified during a study of beta chain features in type 1 diabetes (dated by TCRdb to between 2017 and 2018). For the study in its entirety: Patients and healthy donors did not differ in mean age, gender distribution, total cell number or subset yield. A total of about 99,000,000 sorted cells were examined across all samples, and RNA yield correlated strongly with the number of cells per subset. In the study, TCRB repertoires of sorted circulating CD4+ T cell subsets from recently diagnosed type 1 diabetes patients were compared with those of matched healthy donors. Regulatory and stem cell-like memory subsets were obtained from only 8 patients and roughly 8 healthy donors, while naive and central memory subsets were obtained from all 30 or so donors. What the research found in general, with its limitations: Patients with type 1 diabetes made fewer insertions and deleted more nucleotides at VDJ recombination sites, implying thymic rearrangement abnormalities. PCR might favor shorter templates, but patient and control samples were amplified and corrected together, so any skew would affect both groups equally. A moderate but significant shortening of TCRB CDR3 length was observed in type 1 diabetes patients in all four CD4+ subsets. Because the HLA sub-analyses included only small numbers of individuals, any influence of HLA type on TCRB rearrangement was left unresolved. Naive, central memory and regulatory TCRB repertoires appeared more similar among patients than among healthy donors. Because cDNA rather than genomic DNA was sequenced, highly expressing activated cells could have been over-represented, although no difference in activation and CD3 levels was found between groups.

After removal of 7 bases from V and 5 bases from J, the junction retains 7 bases not matched to a gene. According to the germline V gene, CDR1 reads MNHNS and CDR2 reads SASEGT. Spanning cysteine to phenylalanine, the CDR3 consists of 13 amino acids. The only DNA kept is the CDR3, 39 bases in frame from the first base. Remarks on this clone: The clone's antigen remains unknown. Within one base of it there is no much larger clone, and no base qualities were kept.

The entire amount of isolated RNA was reverse transcribed using the High Capacity cDNA Reverse Transcription Kit, so the sequenced TCRB transcripts were expressed ones. Deep immunoSEQ sequencing was performed on naive, central memory and regulatory T cell samples, with an average of roughly 3.3 million total reads per sample. After sorted cells were lysed in RLT buffer, RNA was extracted with DNase-treated RNeasy Micro or Mini kits, with the choice depending on cell number. To prevent cross-contamination, each cell subset was processed individually, whereas patient and healthy donor samples were processed jointly. TCRB sequences were amplified from cDNA with the immunoSEQ multiplex PCR, producing 87-bp fragments spanning the CDR3 region. The amplicons were sequenced using the Illumina HiSeq platform. The source study handled its data this way. Synthetic template baselines were used to correct PCR bias computationally, reads within Hamming distance 2 were collapsed, and singletons that could not be merged were discarded. Reads were aligned against IMGT so that V, D and J genes, CDR3 length and insertions or deletions at six rearrangement sites could be assigned. Clonotype counts were normalized to sorted cell number within each subset before computing true diversity and Gini coefficients with the tcR R package. The overlap coefficient, calculated on TCRB nucleotide sequences, was used to quantify repertoire sharing. Out-of-frame TCRB sequences from naive cells were analyzed to stand in for the pre-selection repertoire. Drawn from immuneACCESS, this table holds only the in-frame rearrangements with V and J called that TCRdb kept. Clones are partly lost; checked studies trace under half to an unresolved V gene and leave the rest unexplained. V and J calls and clone size are those listed in that table; D and trimming were worked out from the DNA. For this sample the table gives around 160,000 clones, of which roughly 60% were detected only once. The ten largest clones add up to roughly 0.095% of the sample.

Each donor gave one peripheral blood draw, averaging around 0.11 L, which was collected into heparinised tubes. A BD FACSAria II was used to sort naive, central memory, regulatory and stem cell-like memory CD4+ T cells with a panel that included CD45RO, CCR7, CD25, CD127, CD95 and CD27. All sorted populations exceeded 95% purity. PBMCs were isolated immediately by Lymphoprep density gradient centrifugation and stained directly without culture. So that batch effects would be minimized, each experiment stained and sorted samples in pairs, pairing one healthy donor with one patient. The sequence joins TRBV6-1 to TRBJ1-2; TRBD1 lines up with 7 middle nucleotides. The origin of this receptor is a man aged 25-45 years with type 1 diabetes. The sequencing sample was made of naive CD4+ T cells from blood. In the paper's terms, the cell subset or site label means: true naive CD4+ T cells. Here is the DNA: TGTGCCAGCAAATCCACAGGGGATTATGGCTACACCTTC. This sequence encodes CASKSTGDYGYTF.